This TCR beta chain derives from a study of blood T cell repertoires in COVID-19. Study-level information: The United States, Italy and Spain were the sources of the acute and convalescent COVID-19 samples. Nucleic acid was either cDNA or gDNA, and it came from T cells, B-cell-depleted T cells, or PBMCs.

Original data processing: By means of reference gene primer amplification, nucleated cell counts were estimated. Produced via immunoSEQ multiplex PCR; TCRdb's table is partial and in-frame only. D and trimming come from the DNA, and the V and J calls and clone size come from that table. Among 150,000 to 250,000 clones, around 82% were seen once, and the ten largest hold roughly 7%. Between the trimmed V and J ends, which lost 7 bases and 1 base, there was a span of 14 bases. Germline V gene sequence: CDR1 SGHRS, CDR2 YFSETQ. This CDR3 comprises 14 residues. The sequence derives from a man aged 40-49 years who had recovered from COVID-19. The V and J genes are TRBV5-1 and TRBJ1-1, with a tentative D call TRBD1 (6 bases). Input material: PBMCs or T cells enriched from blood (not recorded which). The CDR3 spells CASSGDTPNTEAFF. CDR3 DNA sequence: TGCGCCAGCTCCGGGGACACACCGAACACTGAAGCTTTCTTT.